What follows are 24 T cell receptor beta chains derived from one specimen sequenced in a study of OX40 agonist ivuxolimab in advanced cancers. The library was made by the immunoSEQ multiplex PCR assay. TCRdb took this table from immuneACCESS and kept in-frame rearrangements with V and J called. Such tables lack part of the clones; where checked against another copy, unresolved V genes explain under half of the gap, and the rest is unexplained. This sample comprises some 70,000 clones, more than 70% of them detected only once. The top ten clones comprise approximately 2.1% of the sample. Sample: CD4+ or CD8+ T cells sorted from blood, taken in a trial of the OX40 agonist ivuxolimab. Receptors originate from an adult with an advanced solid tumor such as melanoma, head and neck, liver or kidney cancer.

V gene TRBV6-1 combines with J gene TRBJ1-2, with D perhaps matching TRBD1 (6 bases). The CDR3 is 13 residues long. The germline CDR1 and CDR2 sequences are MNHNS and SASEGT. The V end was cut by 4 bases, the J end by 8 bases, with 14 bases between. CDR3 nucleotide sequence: TGTGCCAGCAGTGTCACAGGGTTGAGGGGCTACACCTTC. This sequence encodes CASSVTGLRGYTF.

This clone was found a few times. This chain's CDR3 is CASSYPGQGTGELFF. CDR3 DNA sequence: TGTGCCAGCAGTTATCCGGGACAGGGCACCGGGGAGCTGTTTTTT. V usage is TRBV28 and J usage is TRBJ2-2; 9 nucleotides match TRBD1. The J segment lost 4 bases and the V segment lost 4 bases, leaving 4 bases of the junction unmatched. This CDR3 is 15 amino acids long. The V gene's germline CDR1 is MDHEN and CDR2 SYDVKM.

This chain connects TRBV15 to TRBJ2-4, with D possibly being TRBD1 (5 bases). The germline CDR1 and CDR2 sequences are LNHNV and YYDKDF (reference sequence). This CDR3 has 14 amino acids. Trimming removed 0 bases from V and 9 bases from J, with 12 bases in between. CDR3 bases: TGTGCCACCAGCAGAGATCGGCAGGGCGGCATTCAGTACTTC. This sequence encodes CATSRDRQGGIQYF.

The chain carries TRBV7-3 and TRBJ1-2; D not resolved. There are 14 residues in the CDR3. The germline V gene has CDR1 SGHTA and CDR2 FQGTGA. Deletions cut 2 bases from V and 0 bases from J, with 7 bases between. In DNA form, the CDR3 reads TGTGCCAGCAGCTTAGGAAGGGCTAACTATGGCTACACCTTC. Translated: CASSLGRANYGYTF.

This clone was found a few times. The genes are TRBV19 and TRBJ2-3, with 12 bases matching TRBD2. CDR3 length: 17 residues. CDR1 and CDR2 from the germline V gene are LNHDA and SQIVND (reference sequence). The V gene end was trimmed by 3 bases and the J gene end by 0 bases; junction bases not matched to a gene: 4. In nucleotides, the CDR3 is TGTGCCAGTAGTATGACTAGCGGGGGTGCTAGCACAGATACGCAGTATTTT. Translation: CASSMTSGGASTDTQYF. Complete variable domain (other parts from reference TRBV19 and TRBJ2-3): DGGITQSPKYLFRKEGQNVTLSCEQNLNHDAMYWYRQDPGQGLRLIYYSQIVNDFQKGDIAEGYSVSREKKESFPLTVTSAQKNPTAFYLCASSMTSGGASTDTQYFGPGTRLTVL.

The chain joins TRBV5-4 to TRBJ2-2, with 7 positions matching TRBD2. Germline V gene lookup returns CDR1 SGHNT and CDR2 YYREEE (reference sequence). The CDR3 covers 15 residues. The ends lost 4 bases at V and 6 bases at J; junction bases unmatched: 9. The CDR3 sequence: CASSPPERDPGELFF. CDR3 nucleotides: TGTGCCAGCAGCCCACCTGAGCGGGACCCCGGGGAGCTGTTTTTT.

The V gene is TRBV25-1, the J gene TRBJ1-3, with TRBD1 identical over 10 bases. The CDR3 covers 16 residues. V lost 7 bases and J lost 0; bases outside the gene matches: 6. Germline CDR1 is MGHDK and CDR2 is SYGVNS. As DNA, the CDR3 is TGTGCCAGCACACCGGGACAGGGGCTCTCTGGAAACACCATATATTTT. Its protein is CASTPGQGLSGNTIYF.

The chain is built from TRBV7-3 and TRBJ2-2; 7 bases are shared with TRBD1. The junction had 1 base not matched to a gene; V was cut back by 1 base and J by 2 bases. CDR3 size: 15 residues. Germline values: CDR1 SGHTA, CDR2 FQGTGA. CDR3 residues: CASSLNRGNTGELFF. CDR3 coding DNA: TGTGCCAGCAGCTTAAACAGGGGAAACACCGGGGAGCTGTTTTTT.

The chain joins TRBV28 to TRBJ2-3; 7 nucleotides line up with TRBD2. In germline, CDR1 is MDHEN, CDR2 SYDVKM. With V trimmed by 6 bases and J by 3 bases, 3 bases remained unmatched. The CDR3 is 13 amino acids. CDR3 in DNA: TGTGCCAGCAGGGCTAGCGGTACAGATACGCAGTATTTT. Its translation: CASRASGTDTQYF.

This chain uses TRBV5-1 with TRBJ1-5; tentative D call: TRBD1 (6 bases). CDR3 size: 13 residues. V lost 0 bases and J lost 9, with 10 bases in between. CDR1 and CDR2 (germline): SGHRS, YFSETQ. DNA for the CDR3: TGCGCCAGCAGCTTGGAACAGGGCCTGCCCCAGCATTTT. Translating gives CASSLEQGLPQHF.

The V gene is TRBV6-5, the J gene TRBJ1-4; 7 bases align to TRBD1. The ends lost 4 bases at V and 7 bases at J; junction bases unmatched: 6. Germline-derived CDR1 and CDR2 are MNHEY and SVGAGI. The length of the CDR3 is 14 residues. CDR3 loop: CASSLTGMTEKLFF. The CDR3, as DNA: TGTGCCAGCAGTTTGACAGGGATGACTGAAAAACTGTTTTTT.

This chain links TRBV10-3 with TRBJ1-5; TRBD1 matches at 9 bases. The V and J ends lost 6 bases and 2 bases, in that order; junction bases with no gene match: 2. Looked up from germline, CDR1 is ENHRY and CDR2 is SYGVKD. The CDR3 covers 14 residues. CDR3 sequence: CAISRQGGNQPQHF. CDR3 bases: TGTGCCATCAGCCGACAGGGGGGCAATCAGCCCCAGCATTTT.

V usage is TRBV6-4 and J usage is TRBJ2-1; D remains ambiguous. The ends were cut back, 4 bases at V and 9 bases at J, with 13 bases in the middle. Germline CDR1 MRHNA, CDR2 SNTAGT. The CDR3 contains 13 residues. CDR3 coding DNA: TGTGCCAGCAGTGTGAGTGGGCCTGGTGAGCAGTTCTTC. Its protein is CASSVSGPGEQFF.

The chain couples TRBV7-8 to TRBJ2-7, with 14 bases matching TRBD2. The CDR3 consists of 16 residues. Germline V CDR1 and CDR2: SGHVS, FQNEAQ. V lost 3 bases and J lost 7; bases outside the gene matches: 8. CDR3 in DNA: TGTGCCAGCAGCTTGGTTGTTAGGACTAGCGGGGGGGAGCAGTACTTC. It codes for CASSLVVRTSGGEQYF.

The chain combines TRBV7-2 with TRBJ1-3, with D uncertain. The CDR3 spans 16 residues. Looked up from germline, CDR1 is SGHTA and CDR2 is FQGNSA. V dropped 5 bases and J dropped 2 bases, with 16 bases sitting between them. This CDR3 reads CASSLQPGPAGNTIYF. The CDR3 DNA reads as TGTGCCAGCAGCCTCCAACCCGGGCCCGCTGGAAACACCATATATTTT.

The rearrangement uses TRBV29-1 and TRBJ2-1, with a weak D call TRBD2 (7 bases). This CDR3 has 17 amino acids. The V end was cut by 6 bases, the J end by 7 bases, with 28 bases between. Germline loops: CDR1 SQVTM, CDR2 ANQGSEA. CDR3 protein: CSVWGTGSPEGGNEQFF. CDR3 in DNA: TGCAGCGTCTGGGGCACAGGGTCCCCAGAGGGGGGGAATGAGCAGTTCTTC.

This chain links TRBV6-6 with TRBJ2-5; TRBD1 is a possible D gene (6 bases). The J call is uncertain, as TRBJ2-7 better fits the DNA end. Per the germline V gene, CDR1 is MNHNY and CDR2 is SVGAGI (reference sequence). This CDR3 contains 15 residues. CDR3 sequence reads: CASGKPQGTSYEQYF. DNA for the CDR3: TGTGCCAGCGGCAAACCACAGGGAACCTCCTACGAGCAGTACTTC.

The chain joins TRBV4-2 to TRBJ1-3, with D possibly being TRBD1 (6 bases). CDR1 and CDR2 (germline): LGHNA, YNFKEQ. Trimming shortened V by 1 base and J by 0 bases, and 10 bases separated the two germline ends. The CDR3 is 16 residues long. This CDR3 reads CASSQAGGPSGNTIYF. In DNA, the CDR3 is TGTGCCAGCAGCCAAGCGGGGGGCCCCTCTGGAAACACCATATATTTT.

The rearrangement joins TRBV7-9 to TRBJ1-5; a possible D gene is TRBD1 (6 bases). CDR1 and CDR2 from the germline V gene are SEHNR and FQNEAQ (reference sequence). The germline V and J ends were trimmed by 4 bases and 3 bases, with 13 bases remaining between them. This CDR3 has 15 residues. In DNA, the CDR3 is TGTGCCAGCAGCTGGGACAAGACCCCCAATCAGCCCCAGCATTTT. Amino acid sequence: CASSWDKTPNQPQHF.

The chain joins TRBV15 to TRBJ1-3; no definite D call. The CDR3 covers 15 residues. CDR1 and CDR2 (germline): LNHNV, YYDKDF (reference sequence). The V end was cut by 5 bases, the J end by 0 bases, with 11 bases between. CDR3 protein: CATSPGAASGNTIYF. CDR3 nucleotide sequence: TGTGCCACCAGCCCGGGTGCCGCCTCTGGAAACACCATATATTTT.

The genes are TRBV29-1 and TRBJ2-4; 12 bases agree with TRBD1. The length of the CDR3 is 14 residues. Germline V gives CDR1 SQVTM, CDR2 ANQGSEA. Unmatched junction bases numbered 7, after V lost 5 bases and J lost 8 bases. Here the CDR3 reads CSVKPGQGADIQYF. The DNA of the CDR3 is TGCAGCGTTAAACCGGGACAGGGGGCGGACATTCAGTACTTC.

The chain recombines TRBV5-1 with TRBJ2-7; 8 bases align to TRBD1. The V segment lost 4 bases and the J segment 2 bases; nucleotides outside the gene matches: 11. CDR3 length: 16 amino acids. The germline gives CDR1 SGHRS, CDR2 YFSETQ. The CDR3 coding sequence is TGCGCCAGCAGCCCCTCTACGACAGGGGTGGCCTACGAGCAGTACTTC. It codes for CASSPSTTGVAYEQYF.

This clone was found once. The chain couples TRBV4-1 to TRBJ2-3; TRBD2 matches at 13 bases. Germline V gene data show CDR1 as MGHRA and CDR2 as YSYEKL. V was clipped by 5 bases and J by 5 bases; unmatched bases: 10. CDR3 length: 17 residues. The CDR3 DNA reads TGCGCCAGCAGCTCAGGGACTAGCGGGATAGAGAGAGATACGCAGTATTTT. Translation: CASSSGTSGIERDTQYF.

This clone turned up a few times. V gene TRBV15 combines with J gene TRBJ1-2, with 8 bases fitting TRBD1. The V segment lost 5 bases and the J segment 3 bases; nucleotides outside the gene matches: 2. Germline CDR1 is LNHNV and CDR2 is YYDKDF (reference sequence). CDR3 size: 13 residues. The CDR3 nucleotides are TGTGCCACCAGCCTGGGACAGGACTATGGCTACACCTTC. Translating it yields CATSLGQDYGYTF.